This TCR beta chain was captured in a study of CD8 T cells in Susac syndrome. The trim removed 7 bases at V and 6 bases at J, leaving 4 bases unmatched. Germline V gives CDR1 KGHDR, CDR2 SFDVKD. This CDR3 is built from 13 residues. After extraction with the RNeasy kit, about 0.45 to 1 ug of the RNA was reverse transcribed using random hexamers. Amplification of TCR beta CDR3 by immunoSEQ multiplex PCR spanned 54 Vbeta and 13 Jbeta. Each CDR3 protein gets one entry after TCRdb re-called the immunoSEQ multiplex PCR reads with MiXCR. This sample yields roughly 250,000 distinct CDR3 sequences, of which about 96% are seen a single time; under 0.12% belongs to the top ten.

The TCR sequence derives from a human donor with Susac syndrome. The J gene is TRBJ2-3, the V gene TRBV24-1; 9 bases fit TRBD1. Sequenced sample: CD4+ T cells from PBMCs. The CDR3 nucleotides are TGTGCCACCAGAAGGACAGGGGCCGATACGCAGTATTTT. It encodes CATRRTGADTQYF.